A single sample is the source of the 18 T cell receptor beta chains below, sequenced in a study of identical twins. TCRdb passed the 5' RACE reads through MiXCR, listing each CDR3 protein once. In the table there are roughly 350,000 distinct CDR3 sequences, roughly an eighth of which are singletons. This same sample was also taken into another study, of yellow fever vaccine responses in identical twins.

Source material: CD8+ T cells sorted from blood. The receptor source for this set is a woman under 30 in good health.

At least ten counts were recorded for this clonotype. The gene calls are TRBV2 and TRBJ2-3, with 8 bases that match TRBD2. The germline V gene has CDR1 SNHLY and CDR2 FYNNEI. The CDR3 extends over 14 amino acids. After removal of 5 bases from V and 6 bases from J, the junction contained 7 bases not matched to a gene. CDR3 region: CASSLGGAGDTQYF. The DNA for the CDR3 is TGTGCCAGCAGTCTCGGGGGGGCAGGTGATACGCAGTATTTT.

This clonotype was seen a handful of times. The CDR3 coding sequence is TGTGCCACCAGCCGGTCTGGACTAGCGGGGAGCACAGATACGCAGTATTTT. Translating gives CATSRSGLAGSTDTQYF. V gene TRBV15 combines with J gene TRBJ2-3, with TRBD2 identical over 12 bases. Germline V gene sequence: CDR1 LNHNV, CDR2 YYDKDF (reference sequence). V lost 5 bases, J lost 0 bases, and 6 bases stayed unmatched. The CDR3 has 17 amino acids.

This clonotype was detected many times. The J gene is TRBJ2-7, the V gene TRBV4-1; 12 nucleotides match TRBD1. CDR1 is MGHRA, CDR2 YSYEKL, per germline. J was trimmed by 2 bases and V by 0 bases; bases with no gene match: 11. CDR3 size: 19 residues. The DNA of the CDR3 is TGCGCCAGCAGCCAAGAACCCCGGGACAGGGGGCTCACCGCCTACGAGCAGTACTTC. This gives the protein CASSQEPRDRGLTAYEQYF.

This clonotype was seen a few times. Written as DNA, the CDR3 is TGTGCCAGCAGCCATCAGCGGGGGATCACAGATACGCAGTATTTT. Amino acid sequence: CASSHQRGITDTQYF. J is TRBJ2-3 and V is TRBV7-9, with TRBD2 matching 8 bases. The CDR3 sequence is 15 residues long. V gave up 5 bases and J gave up 2 bases; unmatched junction bases: 6. Germline CDR1 and CDR2: SEHNR and FQNEAQ (reference sequence).

This clonotype appeared a few times. The chain has TRBV29-1 and TRBJ2-1; D not certain. Germline assignment: CDR1 SQVTM and CDR2 ANQGSEA. Trimming left V 4 bases short and J 10 bases short, with 8 bases between. The CDR3 consists of 10 residues. The CDR3 here is CSVAVKEQFF. The CDR3 coding sequence is TGCAGCGTTGCGGTTAAAGAGCAGTTCTTC.

This clonotype was counted between two and nine times. V gene TRBV7-9 combines with J gene TRBJ2-7; D is undetermined. Germline CDR1 and CDR2: SEHNR and FQNEAQ (reference sequence). The CDR3 is 14 residues long. Trimming cost V 10 bases and J 3 bases, with 19 bases left between them. CDR3 sequence: CAIRPQNTFYEQYF. The CDR3 coding sequence is TGTGCCATTCGACCGCAAAACACTTTCTACGAGCAGTACTTC.

The sample holds many counts of this clonotype. The chain joins TRBV12-3 or TRBV12-4 to TRBJ1-1; D not resolved. The V end was cut by 3 bases, the J end by 1 base, with 6 bases between. The CDR3 spans 13 residues. The chain's CDR3 is CASSFRENTEAFF. CDR3 bases: TGTGCCAGCAGTTTCCGGGAGAACACTGAAGCTTTCTTT.

The table lists this clonotype with a few counts. Written as DNA, the CDR3 is TGCAGTGCCACGGGACTAGCGCTCTCCTACAATGAGCAGTTCTTC. Its translation is CSATGLALSYNEQFF. This chain joins TRBV20-1 and TRBJ2-1, with TRBD2 matching 10 bases. With 6 bases clipped from V and 0 bases from J, the junction kept 5 bases outside the gene matches. Germline assignment: CDR1 DFQATT and CDR2 SNEGSKA (reference sequence). The length of the CDR3 is 15 residues.

This chain uses TRBV6-5 with TRBJ2-3; D is perhaps TRBD2 (5 bases). Trimming stripped 2 bases from V and 6 bases from J, with 12 bases between. This CDR3 region has 14 residues. Germline V gene lookup returns CDR1 MNHEY and CDR2 SVGAGI. In DNA, the CDR3 is TGTGCCAGCAGTTACGGATTGGGAGACGATACGCAGTATTTT. Its protein product is CASSYGLGDDTQYF.

V gene TRBV27 combines with J gene TRBJ2-2; 13 bases fit TRBD2. V dropped 4 bases and J dropped 5; count of bases not matched to a gene: 7. CDR1 is MNHEY and CDR2 is SMNVEV in the germline V gene (reference sequence). The CDR3 covers 17 residues. The CDR3 coding sequence is TGTGCCAGCAGTTGGACTAGCGGGAGTGGGTATACCGGGGAGCTGTTTTTT. Amino acids: CASSWTSGSGYTGELFF.

This clonotype has a handful of counts. The rearrangement joins TRBV5-6 to TRBJ2-3; D gene unclear. Trimming stripped 4 bases from V and 2 bases from J, with 14 bases between. Germline CDR1 is SGHDT and CDR2 is YYEEEE. The CDR3 is made up of 15 amino acids. The chain's CDR3 is CASSIVGVSTDTQYF. CDR3 in DNA: TGTGCCAGCAGCATTGTGGGCGTCTCCACAGATACGCAGTATTTT.

This clonotype was recorded a few times. The genes are TRBV20-1 and TRBJ2-1, with TRBD2 matching over 11 bases. The V and J ends lost 1 base and 9 bases, in that order; junction bases with no gene match: 5. CDR1 DFQATT and CDR2 SNEGSKA come from the germline V gene (reference sequence). The CDR3 consists of 14 residues. Here the CDR3 reads CSARGLAGYSEQFF. CDR3 nucleotides: TGCAGTGCTAGAGGACTAGCGGGATATAGTGAGCAGTTCTTC.

V gene TRBV14 combines with J gene TRBJ1-1; no definite D call. Between the trimmed V and J ends, which lost 1 base and 1 base, there was a span of 10 bases. The CDR3 contains 15 residues. Germline V gene sequence: CDR1 SGHDN, CDR2 FVKESK. CDR3 sequence: CASSQVLDENTEAFF. DNA of the CDR3: TGTGCCAGCAGCCAAGTTCTCGACGAGAACACTGAAGCTTTCTTT.

In its sample, this clonotype was seen a few times. The chain is built from TRBV5-1 and TRBJ2-2; either TRBD1 or TRBD2 may supply D (6 bases each). V lost 2 bases, J lost 2 bases, and 16 bases lay in between. Germline values: CDR1 SGHRS, CDR2 YFSETQ. This CDR3 is built from 17 residues. The CDR3 region has the DNA TGCGCCAGCAGCTTCACCCTACCGGGGGCCAACACCGGGGAGCTGTTTTTT. This translates into CASSFTLPGANTGELFF.

The genes are TRBV29-1 and TRBJ1-1; 10 nucleotides agree with TRBD1. The CDR3 is made up of 15 amino acids. Germline lookup yields CDR1 SQVTM and CDR2 ANQGSEA. V shed 6 bases, J shed 0 bases, and the junction held 7 bases outside the gene matches. In DNA form, the CDR3 reads TGCAGCGTCGTCCCGGGACAGGGGATGAACACTGAAGCTTTCTTT. This translates into CSVVPGQGMNTEAFF.

This clonotype was recorded at least ten times. The V call is TRBV4-1, the J call TRBJ1-5; perhaps TRBD1 as D (6 bases). This CDR3 has 13 amino acids. V was shortened by 2 bases and J by 4 bases, with 6 bases between the two germline ends. Looked up from germline, CDR1 is MGHRA and CDR2 is YSYEKL. CDR3 region: CASSQTGNQPQHF. CDR3 bases: TGCGCCAGCAGCCAAACAGGGAATCAGCCCCAGCATTTT.

This sequence joins TRBV11-1 and TRBJ2-1; tentatively, D is TRBD1 or TRBD2 (6 bases each). Germline CDR1 is SGHAT and CDR2 is FQDESV (reference sequence). The germline V and J ends were trimmed by 5 bases and 6 bases, with 26 bases remaining between them. The CDR3 spans 18 residues. CDR3 sequence (DNA): TGTGCCAGCAGCCCGAGGGGGGAGATTTATAGAGTTGTCAATGAGCAGTTCTTC. As protein: CASSPRGEIYRVVNEQFF.

This clonotype has more than one count but fewer than ten. J is TRBJ1-1 and V is TRBV9, with a tentative D call TRBD1 (5 bases). The germline V and J ends were trimmed by 0 bases and 0 bases, with 6 bases remaining between them. Germline values: CDR1 SGDLS, CDR2 YYNGEE. The CDR3 contains 14 residues. The CDR3 sequence: CASSVADMNTEAFF. The CDR3, as DNA: TGTGCCAGCAGCGTAGCGGACATGAACACTGAAGCTTTCTTT.